This is a list of T cell receptor beta chains from one sample in a study of CD8+ T cells in alopecia areata. Libraries were prepared by immunoSEQ multiplex PCR; TCRdb keeps only in-frame clonotypes and omits some of them. The data hold approximately 120,000 clones, with under 65% observed a single time. The specimen comprised CD4+ T cells sorted from blood, sampled at week 4, from a patient treated with tofacitinib. All receptors come from a human donor with alopecia areata. The CDR3 runs from the conserved cysteine through the conserved F or W. Clone size appears in some rows only: once, few, many, or a class for an expanded clone.

v_call: TRBV28
clone_size: few
cdr3_length: 23
j_call: TRBJ1-4
cdr3_aa: CASSSPRGPAQGFPESVREKLFF

v_call: TRBV7-2
clone_size: few
cdr3_length: 15
j_call: TRBJ2-5
cdr3_aa: CASSLDRGRGETQYF

v_call: TRBV4-3
clone_size: once
cdr3_length: 14
j_call: TRBJ1-1
cdr3_aa: CASSQDSQGYEAFF

v_call: TRBV29-1
clone_size: once
cdr3_length: 12
j_call: TRBJ1-2
cdr3_aa: CSVEGQGVGYTF

v_call: TRBV5-6
clone_size: NA
cdr3_length: 14
j_call: TRBJ2-5
cdr3_aa: CASSLRQGQETQYF

v_call: TRBV28
clone_size: NA
cdr3_length: 14
j_call: TRBJ1-2
cdr3_aa: CASSLADLLYGYTF

v_call: TRBV5-1
clone_size: few
cdr3_length: 14
j_call: TRBJ1-2
cdr3_aa: CASTTGTVSYGYTF

v_call: TRBV29-1
clone_size: few
cdr3_length: 16
j_call: TRBJ2-6
cdr3_aa: CSVARTENSGANVLTF

v_call: TRBV19
clone_size: NA
cdr3_length: 15
j_call: TRBJ2-5
cdr3_aa: CASRRTSGGQETQYF

v_call: TRBV15
clone_size: NA
cdr3_length: 15
j_call: TRBJ2-5
cdr3_aa: CATSRGRGDQETQYF

v_call: TRBV4-1
clone_size: NA
cdr3_length: 16
j_call: TRBJ2-7
cdr3_aa: CASSQGTSGTPYEQYF

v_call: TRBV5-1
clone_size: NA
cdr3_length: 14
j_call: TRBJ1-1
cdr3_aa: CASSLGTANTEAFF

v_call: TRBV7-9
clone_size: NA
cdr3_length: 12
j_call: TRBJ2-7
cdr3_aa: CASSFTGSEQYF

v_call: TRBV9
clone_size: NA
cdr3_length: 13
j_call: TRBJ1-2
cdr3_aa: CASSPRGGYGYTF

v_call: TRBV29-1
clone_size: NA
cdr3_length: 13
j_call: TRBJ1-1
cdr3_aa: CSVTGQMNTEAFF

v_call: TRBV9
clone_size: NA
cdr3_length: 15
j_call: TRBJ2-1
cdr3_aa: CASSVSWIANNEQFF

v_call: TRBV25-1
clone_size: few
cdr3_length: 15
j_call: TRBJ1-2
cdr3_aa: CASSESGQVSSGYTF

v_call: TRBV7-9
clone_size: few
cdr3_length: 13
j_call: TRBJ2-5
cdr3_aa: CASSFGGGETQYF

v_call: TRBV25-1
clone_size: NA
cdr3_length: 16
j_call: TRBJ2-3
cdr3_aa: CASSEWGRGSTDTQYF

v_call: TRBV7-2
clone_size: NA
cdr3_length: 13
j_call: TRBJ1-1
cdr3_aa: CASSLVRNTEAFF

v_call: TRBV30
clone_size: NA
cdr3_length: 14
j_call: TRBJ1-2
cdr3_aa: CAWSWAGKKSGYTF

v_call: TRBV30
clone_size: NA
cdr3_length: 14
j_call: TRBJ2-7
cdr3_aa: CAWSQGAVDNEQYF

v_call: TRBV10-3
clone_size: NA
cdr3_length: 15
j_call: TRBJ2-2
cdr3_aa: CAISNRDKNTGELFF

v_call: TRBV6-7
clone_size: NA
cdr3_length: 14
j_call: TRBJ2-7
cdr3_aa: CASSYPTGRYEQYF

v_call: TRBV23-1
clone_size: once
cdr3_length: 16
j_call: TRBJ1-2
cdr3_aa: CASSHPRTQGPYGYTF

v_call: TRBV7-8
clone_size: NA
cdr3_length: 15
j_call: TRBJ1-5
cdr3_aa: CASSLVGTIPQPQHF

v_call: TRBV6-1
clone_size: NA
cdr3_length: 14
j_call: TRBJ2-7
cdr3_aa: CASSGRDRGYEQYF

v_call: TRBV20-1
clone_size: few
cdr3_length: 11
j_call: TRBJ2-7
cdr3_aa: CSARTTYEQYF

v_call: TRBV7-8
clone_size: NA
cdr3_length: 15
j_call: TRBJ1-5
cdr3_aa: CASSLDTGLRQPQHF

v_call: TRBV19
clone_size: NA
cdr3_length: 13
j_call: NA
cdr3_aa: CASSIAPRHEQYF

v_call: TRBV30
clone_size: NA
cdr3_length: 13
j_call: TRBJ1-3
cdr3_aa: CAWSRVSGNTIYF

v_call: TRBV29-1
clone_size: NA
cdr3_length: 13
j_call: TRBJ1-2
cdr3_aa: CSVEWQGAGGYTF

v_call: TRBV5-1
clone_size: NA
cdr3_length: 13
j_call: TRBJ1-1
cdr3_aa: CASSLAGPTEAFF

v_call: TRBV30
clone_size: NA
cdr3_length: 11
j_call: TRBJ2-5
cdr3_aa: CAWDSQETQYF

v_call: TRBV27
clone_size: NA
cdr3_length: 14
j_call: TRBJ1-2
cdr3_aa: CASSPPRGTGGYTF

v_call: TRBV6-5
clone_size: NA
cdr3_length: 16
j_call: TRBJ2-2
cdr3_aa: CASSYWGQGDTGELFF

v_call: TRBV7-8
clone_size: few
cdr3_length: 15
j_call: TRBJ1-5
cdr3_aa: CASSRDSRGNQPQHF

v_call: TRBV18
clone_size: NA
cdr3_length: 13
j_call: TRBJ2-3
cdr3_aa: CASSRGGSDTQYF

v_call: TRBV6-5
clone_size: NA
cdr3_length: 13
j_call: TRBJ2-5
cdr3_aa: CASSDRAVETQYF

v_call: TRBV29-1
clone_size: NA
cdr3_length: 14
j_call: TRBJ2-3
cdr3_aa: CSVEEGTRGGTQYF

v_call: TRBV4-1
clone_size: NA
cdr3_length: 16
j_call: TRBJ2-7
cdr3_aa: CASSQVNMGFSDEQYF

v_call: TRBV30
clone_size: few
cdr3_length: 14
j_call: TRBJ1-4
cdr3_aa: CAWSSGSAGEKLFF

v_call: TRBV5-1
clone_size: NA
cdr3_length: 15
j_call: TRBJ2-3
cdr3_aa: CASSFNGGIGDTQYF

v_call: TRBV25-1
clone_size: NA
cdr3_length: 15
j_call: TRBJ1-2
cdr3_aa: CASSESYREDYGYTF

v_call: TRBV15
clone_size: NA
cdr3_length: 14
j_call: TRBJ1-2
cdr3_aa: CATSRDVTQRGYTF

v_call: TRBV7-2
clone_size: few
cdr3_length: 15
j_call: TRBJ1-3
cdr3_aa: CASSIAWGAGNTIYF

v_call: TRBV7-8
clone_size: NA
cdr3_length: 15
j_call: TRBJ2-3
cdr3_aa: CASSSSRGGRDTQYF

v_call: TRBV7-9
clone_size: NA
cdr3_length: 16
j_call: TRBJ2-1
cdr3_aa: CASSLVFQGLYNEQFF

v_call: TRBV10-3
clone_size: NA
cdr3_length: 14
j_call: TRBJ2-5
cdr3_aa: CATQPQGMQETRYF

v_call: TRBV19
clone_size: few
cdr3_length: 14
j_call: TRBJ2-4
cdr3_aa: CASSIGSAANIQYF

v_call: TRBV7-2
clone_size: NA
cdr3_length: 15
j_call: TRBJ1-1
cdr3_aa: CASSPNRGIGTEAFF

v_call: TRBV7-9
clone_size: few
cdr3_length: 14
j_call: TRBJ1-1
cdr3_aa: CASSLVFQDSRSFF

v_call: TRBV6-6
clone_size: few
cdr3_length: 15
j_call: TRBJ1-5
cdr3_aa: CASSYSDGINQPQHF

v_call: TRBV29-1
clone_size: NA
cdr3_length: 11
j_call: TRBJ2-1
cdr3_aa: CSVGTRVEQFF

v_call: TRBV30
clone_size: NA
cdr3_length: 13
j_call: TRBJ2-3
cdr3_aa: CAWSVQGSDTQYF

v_call: TRBV29-1
clone_size: few
cdr3_length: 10
j_call: TRBJ2-1
cdr3_aa: CSVTDNEQFF

v_call: TRBV10-3
clone_size: NA
cdr3_length: 15
j_call: TRBJ1-5
cdr3_aa: CAISDGQGLNQPQHF

v_call: TRBV5-6
clone_size: NA
cdr3_length: 15
j_call: TRBJ1-5
cdr3_aa: CASSPGPASNQPQHF

v_call: TRBV25-1
clone_size: NA
cdr3_length: 13
j_call: TRBJ1-3
cdr3_aa: CASSTGSGNTIYF

v_call: TRBV29-1
clone_size: few
cdr3_length: 12
j_call: TRBJ2-4
cdr3_aa: CSGVKEGNIQYF